The rows below give T cell receptor beta chains drawn from one sample of a study of shared clonotypes between healthy human individuals. Only in-frame clones appear in the TCRdb table, and some are missing; sequencing was by immunoSEQ multiplex PCR. Of roughly 86,000 clones in the sample, almost 70% are singletons; the top ten hold around half. The specimen sequenced was memory CD8+ T cells sorted from blood. These receptors were taken from a man aged 30 to 45 in good health. Each CDR3 is given with its conserved first and last residue. D genes are given only for firm matches. Not every row has a clone size; where given, it reads once, few, many or a size class.

TRBV10-1,.,TRBJ2-2,TRBD1,TGCGCCAGCAGTGATTACGACAGGGAGAACACCGGGGAGCTGTTTTTT,CASSDYDRENTGELFF
TRBV4-3,.,TRBJ2-7,.,TGCGCCAGCAGCCAAGATTTCCCCAAATCTGGGGGTAACTACGAGCAGTACTTC,CASSQDFPKSGGNYEQYF
TRBV2,few,TRBJ2-7,.,TGTGCCAGCAGTGAACGGCCGGTGCAGTACTTC,CASSERPVQYF
TRBV18,.,TRBJ2-7,.,TGTGCCAGCTCACCACGGGGCGACTCCTACGAGCAGTACTTC,CASSPRGDSYEQYF
TRBV10-1,.,TRBJ2-7,TRBD1,TGCGCCAGCAGTGACGACAGGGTGGCAGAGGAGCAGTACTTC,CASSDDRVAEEQYF
TRBV4-1,.,TRBJ1-2,.,TGCGCCAGCAGCCATATGGGAAAAGGACACTATGGCTACACCTTC,CASSHMGKGHYGYTF
TRBV4-1,.,TRBJ2-3,TRBD2,TGCGCCAGCAGCCAAGATGGAGGCTTGGGAGGGGATACGCAGTATTTT,CASSQDGGLGGDTQYF
TRBV2,.,TRBJ2-7,.,TGTGCCAGCAGCGCCGGAACGGGACACAGCTCCTACGAGCAGTACTTC,CASSAGTGHSSYEQYF
TRBV6-6,.,TRBJ2-1,TRBD2,TGTGCCAGCAGGCGTCGGGGGGTGGGCTACAATGAGCAGTTCTTC,CASRRRGVGYNEQFF
TRBV28,.,TRBJ2-5,TRBD2,TGTGCCAGCATCGACGGGGGGTACCAAGAGACCCAGTACTTC,CASIDGGYQETQYF
TRBV10-2,.,TRBJ2-5,.,TGCGCCAGCAGTGCGGGCCAAGAGACCCAGTACTTC,CASSAGQETQYF
TRBV7-8,few,TRBJ1-5,.,TGTGCCAGCAGCTTGGTGGAAGGTCAGCCCCAGCATTTT,CASSLVEGQPQHF
TRBV6-1,.,TRBJ1-5,.,TGTGCCAGCAAGGGGACCCAGCATTTT,CASKGTQHF
TRBV7-9,.,TRBJ1-1,.,TGTGCCAGCAGCCCACAGGGTGAATCTGCTTTCTTT,CASSPQGESAFF
TRBV5-5,.,TRBJ1-4,TRBD1,TGTGCCAGCAGCCCGGGGGACAGGAATGAAAAACTGTTTTTT,CASSPGDRNEKLFF
TRBV5-6,.,TRBJ2-1,.,TGTGCCAGCAGCATGATGAGGCCTCCCTCATTGGGGAACAATGAGCAGTTCTTC,CASSMMRPPSLGNNEQFF
TRBV18,.,TRBJ2-1,.,TGTGCCAGCTCCCAGGGACCCTACAATGAGCAGTTCTTC,CASSQGPYNEQFF
TRBV5-6,.,TRBJ2-7,.,TGTGCCAGCAGCGTCGCAGCCCACTACGAGCAGTACTTC,CASSVAAHYEQYF
TRBV5-6,once,TRBJ2-1,TRBD1,TGTGCCAGCAGATACGGGACAGGGGATAATGAGCAGTTCTTC,CASRYGTGDNEQFF
TRBV9,once,TRBJ1-5,TRBD1,TGTGCCAGCAGCAGGACAGGGGATCAGCCCCAGCATTTT,CASSRTGDQPQHF
TRBV7-6,few,TRBJ2-7,TRBD2,TGTGCCAGCAGCTTACTAGTAGCGGGAGAAAGGAGCTTCTACGAGCAGTACTTC,CASSLLVAGERSFYEQYF
TRBV5-1,.,TRBJ2-5,TRBD2,TGCGCCAGCAGCCGCGGGACTAGCGGGAGGGAGACCCAGTACTTC,CASSRGTSGRETQYF
TRBV11-2,few,TRBJ2-5,.,TGTGCCAGCAGCTTGGGGGGAGGAATTTTAGAGACCCAGTACTTC,CASSLGGGILETQYF
TRBV28,once,TRBJ1-1,TRBD1,TGTGCCAGCACTCACGACAGGGGGCGATTCAACACTGAAGCTTTCTTT,CASTHDRGRFNTEAFF
TRBV7-9,.,TRBJ2-3,.,TGTGCCAGCAGCTTAATTATGGCTCCAGATACGCAGTATTTT,CASSLIMAPDTQYF
TRBV30,.,TRBJ2-1,TRBD2,TGTGCCTGGAGTCGGGATAGCGGGAGTTCGAATGAGCAGTTCTTC,CAWSRDSGSSNEQFF
TRBV7-8,.,TRBJ2-7,TRBD2,TGTGCCAGCAGCTTAGATATCGGCGGGAGTGGATACGAGCAGTACTTC,CASSLDIGGSGYEQYF